The 28 T cell receptor beta chains below come from one sample, sequenced in a study. TCRdb processed the 5' RACE reads anew with MiXCR; each CDR3 protein has one entry. Among tens of thousands of distinct CDR3 sequences listed, over 25% were seen once. The sequencing sample was made of tumor-infiltrating memory CD4+ T cells sorted from the breast tumor. Subset described: memory CD4+ T cells, CD4+CD45RO+CD25-. These receptors all come from a female donor with breast cancer.

This clonotype was counted once. The chain joins TRBV29-1 to TRBJ2-3; 9 bases align to TRBD1. Germline CDR1 reads SQVTM; CDR2 reads ANQGSEA. This CDR3 contains 12 residues. The CDR3 coding sequence is TGCAGTTCAGACAGGGGGGCAGATACGCAGTATTTT. Its protein product is CSSDRGADTQYF.

The chain uses TRBV5-1 and TRBJ2-2; TRBD2 aligns across 10 bases. This CDR3 spans 16 amino acids. CDR1 and CDR2 from the germline V gene are SGHRS and YFSETQ. J was trimmed by 6 bases and V by 1 base; bases with no gene match: 6. As DNA, the CDR3 is TGCGCCAGCAGCTTGAGCAGCGGGAGGGCCTCCGGGGAGCTGTTTTTT. Translation gives CASSLSSGRASGELFF.

The rearrangement links TRBV6-2 or TRBV6-3 to TRBJ1-5; no definite D call. The V gene's germline CDR1 is MNHEY and CDR2 SVGEGT. This CDR3 spans 13 amino acids. Trimming removed 0 bases from V and 6 bases from J, with 6 bases in between. In nucleotides, the CDR3 is TGTGCCAGCAGTTACTCCCGGGGTCAGCCCCAGCATTTT. Its protein is CASSYSRGQPQHF.

J is TRBJ2-1 and V is TRBV7-3; D remains unclear. Trimming stripped 3 bases from V and 4 bases from J, with 7 bases between. Germline V gene sequence: CDR1 SGHTA, CDR2 FQGTGA. The CDR3 has 13 amino acids. DNA for the CDR3: TGTGCCAGCAGCTTGGAGTTGTACAATGAGCAGTTCTTC. Its protein product is CASSLELYNEQFF.

This clonotype was seen once. A much bigger clone sits one base away, suggesting this may be a read error. This CDR3 is missing its conserved last phenylalanine or tryptophan, likely due to a read error. This chain links TRBV20-1 with TRBJ2-1; 8 bases fit TRBD1. CDR1 is DFQATT and CDR2 is SNEGSKA in the germline V gene (reference sequence). CDR3 length: 14 residues. V lost 1 base to trimming and J lost 8 bases; unmatched junction nucleotides: 7. The CDR3 is CSARVTGGLYEQFL. Here the CDR3 DNA reads TGCAGTGCTAGAGTAACAGGGGGTCTTTATGAGCAGTTCCTC.

Here the CDR3 DNA reads TGTGCCAGCAGCCGGGACAGGGGTTCCCATCAGCCCCAGCATTTT. It translates to CASSRDRGSHQPQHF. The chain couples TRBV21-1 to TRBJ1-5; the listed D gene, TRBD1, was not tested against the DNA. TRBV21-1 corresponds to a pseudogene. CDR3 length: 15 amino acids.

This clonotype was seen many times. This chain connects TRBV4-3 to TRBJ1-4; possible D gene TRBD1, 6 bases. The CDR3 is 15 amino acids. Trimming shortened V by 4 bases and J by 6 bases, and 15 bases separated the two germline ends. The germline gives CDR1 LGHNA, CDR2 YSLEER. This chain's CDR3 is CASSPQTGFHEKLFF. The DNA of the CDR3 is TGCGCCAGCAGCCCACAAACAGGGTTTCATGAAAAACTGTTTTTT.

As to this clonotype: The junction shows a germline mismatch at one end, possibly a read error. V is TRBV5-4 and J is TRBJ2-2; 11 bases align to TRBD1. Germline assignment: CDR1 SGHNT and CDR2 YYREEE (reference sequence). The CDR3 contains 16 residues. The CDR3 DNA sequence: TGCGCCAGCAGCTTGGGGGACAGGGGGTACACCGGGGAGCTGTTTTTT. It is translated as CASSLGDRGYTGELFF.

This clonotype was counted only a few times. The V and J genes are TRBV9 and TRBJ1-2, with D unclear. The CDR3 runs to 11 residues. Trimming removed 7 bases from V and 4 bases from J, with 8 bases in between. From germline, CDR1 is SGDLS and CDR2 YYNGEE. CDR3 amino acids: CASLSSYGYTF. In DNA form, the CDR3 reads TGTGCCAGCCTATCCTCCTATGGCTACACCTTC.

This clonotype was picked up many times. The chain joins TRBV27 to TRBJ2-5; D gene uncertain. The CDR3 totals 16 residues. V was trimmed by 1 base and J by 2 bases, leaving 14 bases between them. Germline loops: CDR1 MNHEY, CDR2 SMNVEV (reference sequence). The CDR3 here is CASSLYAGLGQETQYF. The CDR3 DNA reads as TGTGCCAGCAGTTTATATGCAGGTCTGGGGCAAGAGACCCAGTACTTC.

This clonotype was seen only a few times. V is TRBV6-5 and J is TRBJ1-2; no clear D. The CDR3 contains 13 residues. CDR1 MNHEY and CDR2 SVGAGI come from the germline V gene. Trimming removed 5 bases at V and 7 bases at J, with 14 bases between. CDR3 amino acids: CASSSRGISGYTF. CDR3 nucleotide sequence: TGTGCCAGCAGTAGTCGGGGAATAAGTGGCTACACCTTC.

This clonotype was found a few times. This chain uses TRBV9 with TRBJ1-5, with D perhaps TRBD1 (6 bases). The CDR3 spans 14 residues. Germline CDR1 SGDLS, CDR2 YYNGEE. V lost 0 bases to trimming and J lost 2 bases, with 6 bases between them. The CDR3 loop reads CASSVGQGNQPQHF. CDR3 DNA sequence: TGTGCCAGCAGCGTAGGACAGGGCAATCAGCCCCAGCATTTT.

This clonotype was seen only a few times. The chain combines TRBV27 with TRBJ2-7; TRBD2 matches at 7 bases. Germline V gives CDR1 MNHEY, CDR2 SMNVEV (reference sequence). The trim removed 5 bases at V and 1 base at J, leaving 2 bases unmatched. The CDR3 runs 13 residues. Here the CDR3 reads CASSQGLSYEQYF. As DNA, the CDR3 is TGTGCCAGCAGTCAGGGACTATCCTACGAGCAGTACTTC.

A few counts support this clonotype. The J gene is TRBJ2-2, the V gene TRBV11-2, with D perhaps assigned TRBD1 or TRBD2 (5 bases each). Germline V gene lookup returns CDR1 SGHAT and CDR2 FQNNGV. The CDR3 runs 14 residues. The V gene lost 5 bases and the J gene lost 7 bases, with 14 bases spanning the gap. The CDR3 DNA reads TGTGCCAGCAGCAACCGAGGGACGGGCGGGGAGCTGTTTTTT. Translated: CASSNRGTGGELFF.

There are a few counts of this clonotype. V is TRBV20-1 and J is TRBJ2-7; perhaps TRBD2 as D (6 bases). The CDR3 has 12 amino acids. From germline, CDR1 is DFQATT and CDR2 SNEGSKA (reference sequence). The V end was cut by 3 bases, the J end by 5 bases, with 11 bases between. CDR3 region: CSASKLADEQYF. The CDR3 nucleotides read TGCAGTGCTAGTAAACTAGCCGACGAGCAGTACTTC.

This chain connects TRBV12-3 or TRBV12-4 to TRBJ1-1; D call uncertain. V dropped 3 bases and J dropped 6 bases, with 11 bases sitting between them. This CDR3 has 13 residues. The CDR3 nucleotides read TGTGCCAGCAGTTTGACGAGAGGGTCTGAAGCTTTCTTT. Encoded protein: CASSLTRGSEAFF.

V gene TRBV20-1 combines with J gene TRBJ2-3, with 10 bases lining up with TRBD2. Germline assignment: CDR1 DFQATT and CDR2 SNEGSKA (reference sequence). The junction had 8 bases not matched to a gene; V was cut back by 3 bases and J by 5 bases. CDR3 length: 15 amino acids. In DNA, the CDR3 is TGCAGTGCTAGGAGCGGGAGGGCGATGGGAGATACGCAGTATTTT. The encoded protein is CSARSGRAMGDTQYF.

The gene calls are TRBV7-2 and TRBJ2-3; D is ambiguous. Trimming shortened V by 1 base and J by 0 bases, and 8 bases separated the two germline ends. The CDR3 has 15 residues. CDR1 SGHTA and CDR2 FQGNSA come from the germline V gene. The CDR3 DNA reads as TGTGCCAGCAGCTTAGGCCTCTATAGCACAGATACGCAGTATTTT. This encodes CASSLGLYSTDTQYF.

This clonotype has more than one count but fewer than ten. J is TRBJ2-7 and V is TRBV12-5; 12 bases match TRBD1. This CDR3 has 14 residues. The V segment lost 4 bases and the J segment 6 bases; nucleotides outside the gene matches: 4. Germline CDR1 LGHNT, CDR2 FRNRAP. CDR3 protein: CASGSGTGGCEQYF. For the CDR3, the DNA is TGTGCTAGTGGTTCCGGGACAGGGGGCTGCGAGCAGTACTTC.

This chain connects TRBV6-5 to TRBJ2-5; 7 positions agree with TRBD2. Germline values: CDR1 MNHEY, CDR2 SVGAGI. V gave up 3 bases and J gave up 4 bases; unmatched junction bases: 5. This CDR3 is built from 14 residues. This CDR3 is CASSYRGRGETQYF. In nucleotides, the CDR3 is TGTGCCAGCAGTTATCGCGGGAGAGGAGAGACCCAGTACTTC.

In DNA, the CDR3 is TGCAGTGCTAGTAACAGGGAGGCTTCTGGGGCCAACGTCCTGACTTTC. Residues: CSASNREASGANVLTF. The rearrangement joins TRBV20-1 to TRBJ2-6; D may correspond to TRBD1 or TRBD2 (6 bases each). The CDR3 runs to 16 residues. The ends were cut back, 3 bases at V and 1 base at J, with 13 bases in the middle. From germline, CDR1 is DFQATT and CDR2 SNEGSKA (reference sequence).

This clonotype was detected ten times or more. The chain recombines TRBV6-1 with TRBJ2-5, with D unresolved. The CDR3 contains 18 residues. Germline-derived CDR1 and CDR2 are MNHNS and SASEGT. V was pared by 1 base and J by 5 bases, with 23 bases between. The CDR3 DNA sequence: TGTGCCAGCAGTGAAGACTGGTCGGCGGAACCTCTCGACGAGACCCAGTACTTC. It codes for CASSEDWSAEPLDETQYF.

The rearrangement links TRBV12-3 or TRBV12-4 to TRBJ2-2; maybe TRBD1 (6 bases). Deletions cut 5 bases from V and 3 bases from J, with 16 bases between. This CDR3 has 16 residues. The CDR3 bases are TGTGCCAGCAGTCACCATCCGGGACAACACACCGGGGAGCTGTTTTTT. Translated: CASSHHPGQHTGELFF.

The sample holds many counts of this clonotype. The genes are TRBV20-1 and TRBJ2-7; 8 positions match TRBD2. V was clipped by 5 bases and J by 4 bases; unmatched bases: 4. The CDR3 covers 12 residues. The V gene's germline CDR1 is DFQATT and CDR2 SNEGSKA (reference sequence). The CDR3 sequence: CSAPTSGYEQYF. In DNA, the CDR3 is TGCAGTGCTCCCACTAGCGGATACGAGCAGTACTTC.

The sample holds a few counts of this clonotype. V and J are TRBV5-1 and TRBJ2-2; TRBD2 matches 11 bases. The CDR3 length is 15 residues. Germline values: CDR1 SGHRS, CDR2 YFSETQ. V shed 4 bases, J shed 3 bases, and the junction held 2 bases outside the gene matches. The DNA of the CDR3 is TGCGCCAGCAGCCAACTAGCGGGAGACACCGGGGAGCTGTTTTTT. It codes for CASSQLAGDTGELFF.

The V call is TRBV9, the J call TRBJ2-5; 8 bases fit TRBD1. The CDR3 extends over 15 amino acids. Germline trimming cut 0 bases from V and 5 bases from J; bases unmatched to any gene: 6. Germline V gene data show CDR1 as SGDLS and CDR2 as YYNGEE. CDR3 sequence reads: CASSVEDRDWETQYF. The DNA of the CDR3 is TGTGCCAGCAGCGTAGAGGACAGGGATTGGGAGACCCAGTACTTC.

The V and J genes are TRBV9 and TRBJ2-1; D possibly matches TRBD1 or TRBD2 (6 bases each). Deletions cut 3 bases from V and 5 bases from J, with 15 bases between. The CDR3 runs to 15 residues. Germline V gives CDR1 SGDLS, CDR2 YYNGEE. CDR3 sequence (DNA): TGTGCCAGCAGCGGCATTGGGGGGCGGCACAATGAGCAGTTCTTC. It translates to CASSGIGGRHNEQFF. The full variable domain, completed using reference TRBV9 and TRBJ2-1, is DSGVTQTPKHLITATGQRVTLRCSPRSGDLSVYWYQQSLDQGLQFLIQYYNGEERAKGNILERFSAQQFPDLHSELNLSSLELGDSALYFCASSGIGGRHNEQFFGPGTRLTVL.

This clonotype was recorded at least ten times. The chain has TRBV10-3 and TRBJ2-5; D is uncertain. V was shortened by 0 bases and J by 1 base, with 6 bases between the two germline ends. This CDR3 is 14 amino acids long. CDR1 and CDR2 from the germline V gene are ENHRY and SYGVKD. The CDR3 reads CAISESQVQETQYF. The CDR3 DNA reads TGTGCCATCAGTGAGTCCCAGGTCCAAGAGACCCAGTACTTC.